These 9 T cell receptor beta chains were sequenced from one sample in a study of PD-1 and CTLA-4 blockade in melanoma. The table came from immunoSEQ multiplex PCR; TCRdb's copy has only in-frame clones and leaves some out. This sample has about 30,000 clones; approximately 88% occur once, and the top ten carry about 8.5%. The material was CD8+ T cells from peripheral blood, obtained before anti-PD-1 treatment. These TCRs come from a human donor with melanoma.

The J gene is TRBJ1-1, the V gene TRBV30, with TRBD1 matching over 7 bases. Per germline, CDR1 GTSNPN and CDR2 SVGIG (reference sequence). This CDR3 comprises 11 residues. J was trimmed by 7 bases and V by 3 bases; bases with no gene match: 2. CDR3 sequence reads: CAWRGDSEAFF. The DNA of the CDR3 is TGTGCCTGGAGGGGGGACAGTGAAGCTTTCTTT.

CDR3 bases: TGTGCCAGCAGTTACGCCATAGGGGACGGGCAGTACTTC. Its protein is CASSYAIGDGQYF. J is TRBJ2-7 and V is TRBV6-5, with D perhaps matching TRBD1 or TRBD2 (5 bases each). Germline V CDR1 and CDR2: MNHEY, SVGAGI. The CDR3 spans 13 residues. V dropped 2 bases and J dropped 9 bases, with 14 bases sitting between them.

The rearrangement uses TRBV28 and TRBJ1-1; D not certain. V shed 3 bases and J shed 1 base, with 3 bases lying between them. The CDR3 spans 12 residues. Germline V CDR1 and CDR2: MDHEN, SYDVKM. CDR3: CASSFTNTEAFF. The CDR3 DNA is TGTGCCAGCAGTTTCACGAACACTGAAGCTTTCTTT.

J is TRBJ1-4 and V is TRBV30; D is possibly TRBD1 (5 bases). The germline V gene has CDR1 GTSNPN and CDR2 SVGIG (reference sequence). This CDR3 comprises 14 residues. The V gene lost 3 bases and the J gene lost 0 bases, with 8 bases spanning the gap. The CDR3 region has the DNA TGTGCCTGGAGCGGGGCCGCAACTAATGAAAAACTGTTTTTT. Encoded protein: CAWSGAATNEKLFF.

The J gene is TRBJ2-2, the V gene TRBV6-4; D gene unclear. Trimming shortened V by 2 bases and J by 1 base, and 5 bases separated the two germline ends. The CDR3 runs to 14 residues. CDR1 is MRHNA, CDR2 SNTAGT, per germline. This chain's CDR3 is CASSDVWNTGELFF. CDR3 nucleotides: TGTGCCAGCAGTGACGTTTGGAACACCGGGGAGCTGTTTTTT.

J is TRBJ1-5 and V is TRBV4-2; no clear D gene. V was pared by 0 bases and J by 3 bases, with 9 bases between. The CDR3 is 15 residues long. The germline V gene has CDR1 LGHNA and CDR2 YNFKEQ. CDR3 DNA sequence: TGTGCCAGCAGCCAAGACGAAGGTCACAATCAGCCCCAGCATTTT. As protein: CASSQDEGHNQPQHF.

The CDR3 protein is CASSYEREVGTGELFF. The CDR3 DNA reads TGTGCCAGCAGTTACGAGCGGGAGGTGGGGACCGGGGAGCTGTTTTTT. This rearrangement joins TRBV6-5 to TRBJ2-2, with 9 bases lining up with TRBD2. After removal of 2 bases from V and 5 bases from J, the junction contained 6 bases not matched to a gene. CDR1 and CDR2 from the germline V gene are MNHEY and SVGAGI. CDR3 length equals 16 residues.

This chain joins TRBV28 and TRBJ1-2, with a weak D call TRBD1 (6 bases). Germline CDR1 is MDHEN and CDR2 is SYDVKM. CDR3 length: 19 amino acids. V lost 5 bases, J lost 0 bases, and 25 bases lay in between. Here the CDR3 reads CASSPPPDRLPVANYGYTF. As DNA, the CDR3 is TGTGCCAGCAGTCCTCCCCCCGACAGGCTACCTGTCGCTAACTATGGCTACACCTTC.

The chain recombines TRBV4-1 with TRBJ2-7; 8 positions match TRBD2. The junction had 9 bases not matched to a gene; V was cut back by 5 bases and J by 3 bases. Per the germline V gene, CDR1 is MGHRA and CDR2 is YSYEKL. The length of the CDR3 is 15 residues. CDR3 sequence (DNA): TGCGCCAGCAGCGAAAGTAGCGGGGAAGGCTACGAGCAGTACTTC. This codes for CASSESSGEGYEQYF.